The clone carrying this T cell receptor (beta chain) occurred many times. Its specificity is not known. The data originate from a study of T cells in Graves' hyperthyroidism and ophthalmopathy. Study results and caveats: Expanded thyroid clonotypes (above 0.001) were mostly also found in blood.

The V and J ends lost 0 bases and 7 bases respectively, with 10 bases between them. CDR3 length equals 14 residues. The germline gives CDR1 MGHRA, CDR2 YSYEKL. The investigators amplified TCR beta CDR3 regions from RNA transcripts. HTBI primers were the set used in a first-round RT-PCR of the TCR CDR3. Using its own MiXCR run on the multiplex PCR reads, TCRdb lists one record per CDR3 protein. The repertoire consists of fewer than 400,000 distinct CDR3 sequences, with about 15% occurring once and the leading ten covering about a quarter. The origin of this receptor is a woman younger than 30 with Graves' hyperthyroidism that later progressed to Graves' ophthalmopathy. The chain uses TRBV4-1 and TRBJ1-5; no reliable D call. Sample: blood. CDR3 nucleotides: TGCGCCAGCAGCCAAGATCACCCCCGGCAGCCCCAGCATTTT. As protein: CASSQDHPRQPQHF.